The T cell receptor (beta chain) described here comes from a study of T cell changes during pregnancy in multiple sclerosis. Repertoires were generated with immunoSEQ multiplex PCR, while TCRdb's copy carries only in-frame clones and drops some. The sample yields approximately 89,000 clones, roughly 93% seen once. V lost 2 bases and J 10 bases, leaving 13 bases between the germline ends. In germline, CDR1 is SGHRS, CDR2 YFSETQ. The CDR3 is made up of 13 amino acids. The source was peripheral blood, collected in the third trimester of pregnancy. The TCR originated in a female donor with multiple sclerosis, enrolled in a pregnancy study. This chain uses TRBV5-1 with TRBJ2-1, with D hard to call. CDR3 residues: CASSLGVLGEQFF. The CDR3 bases are TGCGCCAGCAGCTTAGGTGTCCTAGGCGAGCAGTTCTTC.